This T cell receptor (beta chain) was found in a study of blood T cells in healthy people across ages. The use of a sample-barcoded 5' primer and a J-beta primer mix characterized a second PCR of roughly 7 to 11 cycles. TCRdb re-analysed the 5' RACE reads in MiXCR, keeping a single row per CDR3 protein. The sample records about 1,800,000 distinct CDR3 sequences, over 25% being singletons. The V gene's germline CDR1 is MNHEY and CDR2 SVGAGI. The CDR3 has 14 amino acids. Germline trimming cut 8 bases from V and 1 base from J; bases unmatched to any gene: 8. This clonotype has just a few counts. Sample: blood. The clonotype originates from a woman aged 25 to 39 in good health. V and J are TRBV6-5 and TRBJ2-7, with 7 nucleotides matching TRBD1. CDR3 sequence (DNA): TGTGCCAGCGGCCCTGGACAGGCTTCCTACGAGCAGTACTTC. Its translation is CASGPGQASYEQYF.